The next 10 T cell receptor beta chains were all read from a single sample in a study of OX40 agonist ivuxolimab in advanced cancers. Sequencing used immunoSEQ multiplex PCR; TCRdb keeps in-frame clones, though not all of them. The table lists approximately 90,000 clones, 75% to 95% of them singletons, with approximately 9.3% in the top ten. Specimen: CD4+ or CD8+ T cells sorted from blood, collected in a trial of the OX40 agonist ivuxolimab. The receptor source for this set is an adult with an advanced solid tumor such as melanoma, head and neck, liver or kidney cancer.

This clone came up a few times. The rearrangement links TRBV10-2 to TRBJ1-3; perhaps TRBD1 as D (5 bases). The V gene's germline CDR1 is WSHSY and CDR2 SAAADI. Trimming stripped 10 bases from V and 1 base from J, with 23 bases between. The CDR3 sequence is 17 residues long. Written as DNA, the CDR3 is TGCGCCACCCTTGGGAGGGGAGAGGGAGATTCTGGAAACACCATATATTTT. Amino acids: CATLGRGEGDSGNTIYF.

The rearrangement joins TRBV27 to TRBJ2-1, with 14 bases matching TRBD2. The V and J ends lost 4 bases and 8 bases, in that order; junction bases with no gene match: 4. Germline-derived CDR1 and CDR2 are MNHEY and SMNVEV (reference sequence). The CDR3 covers 15 residues. CDR3 DNA sequence: TGTGCCAGCAGTTCCGGACTAGCGGGAGGCCATGAGCAGTTCTTC. As protein: CASSSGLAGGHEQFF.

V usage is TRBV29-1 and J usage is TRBJ1-1; TRBD1 agrees at 7 bases. This CDR3 spans 14 amino acids. CDR1 is SQVTM and CDR2 is ANQGSEA in the germline V gene. The ends lost 4 bases at V and 5 bases at J; junction bases unmatched: 10. The CDR3 region has the DNA TGCAGCGTTGGCCCAGGACAGGCAGCGACTGAAGCTTTCTTT. This codes for CSVGPGQAATEAFF.

The chain links TRBV19 to TRBJ2-3; TRBD2 might be the D (6 bases). CDR3 size: 13 residues. The V end lost 9 bases, the J end lost 0 bases, and 10 bases lay between the germline ends. Germline V gene sequence: CDR1 LNHDA, CDR2 SQIVND (reference sequence). The CDR3 nucleotides read TGTGCCAGCGGACTATTAAGCACAGATACGCAGTATTTT. Protein product: CASGLLSTDTQYF. Full variable domain (outside the CDR3, taken from reference TRBV19 and TRBJ2-3): DGGITQSPKYLFRKEGQNVTLSCEQNLNHDAMYWYRQDPGQGLRLIYYSQIVNDFQKGDIAEGYSVSREKKESFPLTVTSAQKNPTAFYLCASGLLSTDTQYFGPGTRLTVL.

The chain joins TRBV30 to TRBJ2-3; 7 nucleotides align to TRBD1. The V gene's germline CDR1 is GTSNPN and CDR2 SVGIG (reference sequence). This CDR3 contains 14 residues. The junction had 2 bases not matched to a gene; V was cut back by 1 base and J by 1 base. In DNA, the CDR3 is TGTGCCTGGAGTGAGGGGGCCGGCACAGATACGCAGTATTTT. This sequence encodes CAWSEGAGTDTQYF.

The gene calls are TRBV11-3 and TRBJ1-1; TRBD1 matches at 7 bases. The V segment lost 4 bases and the J segment 7 bases; nucleotides outside the gene matches: 21. From germline, CDR1 is SGHNT and CDR2 YENEEA. There are 18 residues in the CDR3. The CDR3 DNA follows: TGTGCCAGCAGCTCAGGGGGGACAGTTATAGATAGACCCGATGAAGCTTTCTTT. Translation gives CASSSGGTVIDRPDEAFF.

The V call is TRBV7-3, the J call TRBJ2-1, with TRBD2 identical over 11 bases. V lost 5 bases to trimming and J lost 8 bases; unmatched junction nucleotides: 11. The CDR3 covers 16 residues. Germline V CDR1 and CDR2: SGHTA, FQGTGA. This CDR3 reads CASSLSGGALTDEQFF. In DNA form, the CDR3 reads TGTGCCAGCAGCCTTAGCGGGGGGGCCCTTACGGATGAGCAGTTCTTC.

The rearrangement joins TRBV11-3 to TRBJ1-1; D not resolved. CDR1 and CDR2 (germline): SGHNT, YENEEA. The CDR3 is made up of 11 amino acids. Deletions cut 6 bases from V and 9 bases from J, with 11 bases between. CDR3 sequence (DNA): TGTGCCAGCAGATTTGGCGCGAAAGCTTTCTTT. Protein product: CASRFGAKAFF.

This clone was observed a single time. The chain employs TRBV30 and TRBJ2-6; TRBD1 might be the D (6 bases). The CDR3 covers 16 residues. Trimming took off 1 base at V and 0 bases at J, with 10 bases between the two ends. The germline V gene has CDR1 GTSNPN and CDR2 SVGIG (reference sequence). The CDR3 is CAWSGRQASGANVLTF. Written as DNA, the CDR3 is TGTGCCTGGAGTGGAAGACAGGCCTCTGGGGCCAACGTCCTGACTTTC. The whole variable domain, filled in from reference TRBV30 and TRBJ2-6, reads SQTIHQWPATLVQPVGSPLSLECTVEGTSNPNLYWYRQAAGRGLQLLFYSVGIGQISSEVPQNLSASRPQDRQFILSSKKLLLSDSGFYLCAWSGRQASGANVLTFGAGSRLTVL.

The chain combines TRBV30 with TRBJ2-7; tentative D call: TRBD1 (6 bases). Trimming left V 3 bases short and J 6 bases short, with 9 bases between. CDR1 is GTSNPN and CDR2 is SVGIG in the germline V gene (reference sequence). The CDR3 consists of 11 residues. The CDR3 loop is CAWSLGGEQYF. For the CDR3, the DNA is TGTGCCTGGAGCCTAGGGGGCGAGCAGTACTTC.